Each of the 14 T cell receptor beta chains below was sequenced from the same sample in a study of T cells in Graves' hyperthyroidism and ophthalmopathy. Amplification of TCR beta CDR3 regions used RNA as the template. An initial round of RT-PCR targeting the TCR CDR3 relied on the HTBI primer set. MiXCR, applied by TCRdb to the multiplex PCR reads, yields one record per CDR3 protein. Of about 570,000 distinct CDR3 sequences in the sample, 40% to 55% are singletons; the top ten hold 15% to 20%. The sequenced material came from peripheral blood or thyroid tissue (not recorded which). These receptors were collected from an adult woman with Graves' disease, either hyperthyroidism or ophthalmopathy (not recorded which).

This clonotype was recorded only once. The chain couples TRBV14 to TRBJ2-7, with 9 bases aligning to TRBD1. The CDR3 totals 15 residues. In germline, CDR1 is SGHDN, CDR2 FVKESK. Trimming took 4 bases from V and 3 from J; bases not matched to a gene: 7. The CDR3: CASSPAGQGLYEQYF. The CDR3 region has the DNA TGTGCCAGCAGCCCGGCGGGACAGGGACTCTACGAGCAGTACTTC.

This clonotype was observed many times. The CDR3 reads CASSFPSGRETQYF. DNA for the CDR3: TGTGCCAGCAGCTTCCCTAGTGGGAGAGAGACCCAGTACTTC. This rearrangement joins TRBV7-2 to TRBJ2-5, with D possibly matching TRBD2 (5 bases). CDR3 length: 14 residues. Per the germline V gene, CDR1 is SGHTA and CDR2 is FQGNSA. The ends were cut back, 3 bases at V and 4 bases at J, with 12 bases in the middle.

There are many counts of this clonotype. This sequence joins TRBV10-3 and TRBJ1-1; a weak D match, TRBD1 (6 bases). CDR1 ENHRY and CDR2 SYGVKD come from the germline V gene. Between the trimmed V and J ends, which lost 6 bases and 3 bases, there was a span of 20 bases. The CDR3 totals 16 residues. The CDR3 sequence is CAIRSGIGGGDTEAFF. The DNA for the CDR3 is TGTGCCATCAGGAGCGGGATAGGGGGGGGGGACACTGAAGCTTTCTTT.

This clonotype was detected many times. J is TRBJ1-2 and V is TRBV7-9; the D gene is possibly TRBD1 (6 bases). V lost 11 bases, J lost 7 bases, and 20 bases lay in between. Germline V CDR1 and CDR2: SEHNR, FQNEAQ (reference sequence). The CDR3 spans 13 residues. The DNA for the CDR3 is TGTGCCTCTATTTCGGTCAGGGGTTTTGGCTACACCTTC. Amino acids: CASISVRGFGYTF.

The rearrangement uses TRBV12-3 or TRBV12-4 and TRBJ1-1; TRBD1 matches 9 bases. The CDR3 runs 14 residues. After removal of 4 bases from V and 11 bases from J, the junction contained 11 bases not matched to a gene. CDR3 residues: CASSWPGQGGGAFF. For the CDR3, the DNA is TGTGCCAGCAGTTGGCCGGGACAGGGAGGGGGGGCTTTCTTT.

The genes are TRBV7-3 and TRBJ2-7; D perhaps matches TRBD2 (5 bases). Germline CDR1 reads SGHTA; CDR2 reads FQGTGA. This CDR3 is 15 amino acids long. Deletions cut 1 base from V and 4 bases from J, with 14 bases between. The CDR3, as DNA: TGTGCCAGCAGCTTAATGGGAGTGGGATTGTACGAGCAGTACTTC. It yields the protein CASSLMGVGLYEQYF.

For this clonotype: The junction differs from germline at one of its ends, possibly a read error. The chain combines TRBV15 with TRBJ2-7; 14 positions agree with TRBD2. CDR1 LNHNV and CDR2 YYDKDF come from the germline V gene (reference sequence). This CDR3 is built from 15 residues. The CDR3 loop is CAASSVTSGRDEQYF. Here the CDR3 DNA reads TGTGCCGCCAGCAGTGTGACTAGCGGGAGGGACGAGCAGTACTTC.

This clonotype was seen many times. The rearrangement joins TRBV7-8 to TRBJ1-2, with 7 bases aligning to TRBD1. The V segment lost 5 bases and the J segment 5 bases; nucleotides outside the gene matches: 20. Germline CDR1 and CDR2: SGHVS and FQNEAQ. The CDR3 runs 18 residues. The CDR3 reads CASSASPGTVHNGYGYTF. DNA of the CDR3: TGTGCCAGCAGCGCCTCCCCCGGGACAGTCCATAATGGGTATGGCTACACCTTC.

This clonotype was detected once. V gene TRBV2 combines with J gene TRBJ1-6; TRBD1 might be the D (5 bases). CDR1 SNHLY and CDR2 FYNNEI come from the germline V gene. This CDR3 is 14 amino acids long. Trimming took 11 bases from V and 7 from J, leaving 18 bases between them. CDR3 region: CAGRGVSMNSPLHF. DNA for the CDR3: TGTGCCGGCCGGGGGGTCTCAATGAATTCACCCCTCCACTTT.

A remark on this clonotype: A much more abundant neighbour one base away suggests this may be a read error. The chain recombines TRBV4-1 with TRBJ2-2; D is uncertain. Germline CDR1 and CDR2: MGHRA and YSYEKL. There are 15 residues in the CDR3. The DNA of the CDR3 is TGCGCCAACAGCCATGTGGCAAGAGACACCGGGGAGCTGTTTTTT. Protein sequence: CANSHVARDTGELFF.

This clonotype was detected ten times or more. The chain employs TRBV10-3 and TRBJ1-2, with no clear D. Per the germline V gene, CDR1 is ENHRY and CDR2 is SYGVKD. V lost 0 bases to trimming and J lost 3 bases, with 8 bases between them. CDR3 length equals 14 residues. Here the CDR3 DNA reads TGTGCCATCAGTGAGTCTGCACTCCACTATGGCTACACCTTC. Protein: CAISESALHYGYTF.

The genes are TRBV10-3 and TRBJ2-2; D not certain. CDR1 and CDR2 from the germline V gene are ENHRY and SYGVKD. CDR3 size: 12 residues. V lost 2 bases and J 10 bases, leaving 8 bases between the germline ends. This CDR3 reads CAISEASEELFF. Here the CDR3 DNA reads TGTGCCATCAGTGAGGCCTCCGAGGAGCTGTTTTTT.

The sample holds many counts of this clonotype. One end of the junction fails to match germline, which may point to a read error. CDR3 in DNA: TGCGCCAGCAGTGAGACCGGGGAGCTGTTTTTT. Its protein product is CASSETGELFF. J is TRBJ2-2 and V is TRBV2; D is unresolved. Germline CDR1 and CDR2: SNHLY and FYNNEI. CDR3 length: 11 amino acids.

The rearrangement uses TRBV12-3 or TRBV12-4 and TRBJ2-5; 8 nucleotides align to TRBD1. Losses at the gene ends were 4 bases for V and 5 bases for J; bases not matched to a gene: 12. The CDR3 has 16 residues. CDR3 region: CASSWPGQERAETQYF. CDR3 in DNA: TGTGCCAGCAGTTGGCCGGGACAGGAAAGGGCGGAGACCCAGTACTTC.